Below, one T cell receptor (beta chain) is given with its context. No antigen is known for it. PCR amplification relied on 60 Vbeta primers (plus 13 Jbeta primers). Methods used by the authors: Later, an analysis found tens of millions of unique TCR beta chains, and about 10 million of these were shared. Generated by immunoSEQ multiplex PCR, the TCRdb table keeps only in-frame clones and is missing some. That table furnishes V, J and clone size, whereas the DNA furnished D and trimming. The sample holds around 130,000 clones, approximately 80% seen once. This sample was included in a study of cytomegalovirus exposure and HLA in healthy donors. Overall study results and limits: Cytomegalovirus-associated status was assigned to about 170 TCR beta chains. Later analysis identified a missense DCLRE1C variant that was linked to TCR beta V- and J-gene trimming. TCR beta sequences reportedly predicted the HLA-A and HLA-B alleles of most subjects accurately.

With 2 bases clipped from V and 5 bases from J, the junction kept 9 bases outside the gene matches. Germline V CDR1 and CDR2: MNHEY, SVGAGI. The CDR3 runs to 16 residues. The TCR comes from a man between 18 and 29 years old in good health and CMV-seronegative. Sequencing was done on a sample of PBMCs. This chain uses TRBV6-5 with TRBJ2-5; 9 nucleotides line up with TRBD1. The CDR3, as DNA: TGTGCCAGCAGTTACCTTTCGGGACAGGGTTTGGAGACCCAGTACTTC. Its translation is CASSYLSGQGLETQYF.